This TCR beta chain was profiled in a study of T cell repertoires in cytomegalovirus infection. In TCRdb, the reads were re-called with MiXCR into one record per CDR3 protein. The table shows hundreds of thousands of distinct CDR3 sequences, with roughly 29% occurring only once. The CDR3 totals 15 residues. Germline values: CDR1 SSHAT, CDR2 FNYEAQ (reference sequence). This clonotype was detected a few times. Its target is not known. At one end, the junction sequence differs from germline, possibly due to a read error. Here the sequenced sample was cultured PBMCs, taken from culture after CMV antigen stimulation. The sequence came from a human donor in good health (CMV status not recorded). Some clones in this sample may be carry-over from other donors' samples. The rearrangement joins TRBV7-7 to TRBJ2-1; possibly TRBD2 for D (6 bases). CDR3 bases: TGTGCTAGCAGCTTATCTGCGGGGACCTACAATGAGCAGTTCTTC. Protein: CASSLSAGTYNEQFF.